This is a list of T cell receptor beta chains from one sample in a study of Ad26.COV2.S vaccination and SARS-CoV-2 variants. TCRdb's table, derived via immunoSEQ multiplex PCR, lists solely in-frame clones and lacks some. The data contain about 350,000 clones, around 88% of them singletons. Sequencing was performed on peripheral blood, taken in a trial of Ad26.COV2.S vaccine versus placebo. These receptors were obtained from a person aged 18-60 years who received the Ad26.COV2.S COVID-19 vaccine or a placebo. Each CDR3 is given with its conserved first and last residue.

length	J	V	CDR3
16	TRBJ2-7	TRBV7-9	CASSFLQGPLSYEQYF
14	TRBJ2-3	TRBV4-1	CASSLGTRADTQYF
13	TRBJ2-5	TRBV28	CASKLPIPETQYF
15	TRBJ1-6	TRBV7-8	CASSLAETENSPLHF
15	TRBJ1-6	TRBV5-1	CASRGEGSYNSPLHF
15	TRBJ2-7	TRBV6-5	CASSTTGVESYEQYF
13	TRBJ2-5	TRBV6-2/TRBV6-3	CASSPQGTETQYF
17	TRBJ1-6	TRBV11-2	CASSLAVGVLYNSPLHF
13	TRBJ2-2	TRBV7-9	CASIPFNGGELFF
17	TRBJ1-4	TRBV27	CASSLTQGRRSGEKLFF
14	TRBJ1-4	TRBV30	CAWSVGHEGEKLFF
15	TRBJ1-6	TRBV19	CASSTGTGVSSPLHF
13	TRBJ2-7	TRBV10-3	CASLREFGAEQYF
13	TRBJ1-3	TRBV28	CASKGLSGNTIYF
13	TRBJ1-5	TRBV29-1	CSVEWAPQGPQHF
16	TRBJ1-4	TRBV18	CASSSETRGANEKLFF
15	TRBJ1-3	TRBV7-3	CASSFDASSGNTIYF
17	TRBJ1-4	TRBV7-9	CASSRDRVKVQDEKLFF
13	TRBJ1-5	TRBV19	CASSFPGIQPQHF
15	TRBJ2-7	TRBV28	CASSGTGTARGEQYF
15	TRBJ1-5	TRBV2	CASSVGLGWNQPQHF
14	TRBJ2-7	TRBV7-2	CASSLFGGKSGAYF
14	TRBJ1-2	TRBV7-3	CASSLSRDSYGYTF
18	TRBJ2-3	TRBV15	CATSRGSWGRTSTDTQYF
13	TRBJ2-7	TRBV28	CASNAGDSYEQYF
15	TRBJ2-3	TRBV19	CASSDPGRPTDTQYF
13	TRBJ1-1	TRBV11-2	CASSQGSVTEAFF
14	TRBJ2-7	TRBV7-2	CASSLGAAATMQYF
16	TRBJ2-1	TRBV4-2	CASSQDPGAGGDEQFF
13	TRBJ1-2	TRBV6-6	CASSPERDYGYTF
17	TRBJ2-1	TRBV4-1	CASSPRTSGRVGNEQFF
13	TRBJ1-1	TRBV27	CASSLYRDTEAFF
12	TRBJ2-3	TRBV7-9	CASSLDRNTQYF
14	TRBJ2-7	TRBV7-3	CASSFSGRDNEQYF
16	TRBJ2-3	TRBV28	CASSAALGSGTDTQYF
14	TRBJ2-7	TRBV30	CAWSTGTGDYEQYF
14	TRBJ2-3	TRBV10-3	CAISGEGGEDTQYF
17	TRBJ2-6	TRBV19	CASSTPLGGSGANVLTF
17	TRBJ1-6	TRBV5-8	CASSHVWLSSYNSPLHF
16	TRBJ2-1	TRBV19	CASSIDAAGDYNEQFF
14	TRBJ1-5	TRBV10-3	CAISGQGGNQPQHF
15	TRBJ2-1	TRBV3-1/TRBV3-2	CASSQVAGGPNEQFF
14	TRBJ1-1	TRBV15	CATSREMGNTEAFF
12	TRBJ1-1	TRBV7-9	CASKGSNTEAFF
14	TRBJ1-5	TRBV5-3	CASQQGRTYQPQHF
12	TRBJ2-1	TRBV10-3	CAISGDLREQFF
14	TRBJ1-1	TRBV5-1	CASSLTGKNTEAFF
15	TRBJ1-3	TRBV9	CASSVRGDSGNTIYF
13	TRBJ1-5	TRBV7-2	CASSSQGNQPQHF
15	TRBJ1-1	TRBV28	CASSLPRGGHTEAFF
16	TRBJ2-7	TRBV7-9	CASSSGTGLDSYEQYF
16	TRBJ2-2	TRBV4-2	CASSQASGGLTGELFF
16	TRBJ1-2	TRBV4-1	CASSPPPPRDPYGYTF
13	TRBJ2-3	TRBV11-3	CASSSTATDTQYF
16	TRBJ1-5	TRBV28	CASTDGGGGSNQPQHF
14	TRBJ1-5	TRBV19	CASSPQGDNQPQHF
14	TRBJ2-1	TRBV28	CASSWGRSPNEQFF